The source of this T cell receptor beta chain is a study of blood T cell repertoires in COVID-19. This clone was observed once. V lost 3 bases and J 0 bases, leaving 16 bases between the germline ends. Germline CDR1 is SGDLS and CDR2 is YYNGEE. This CDR3 has 16 amino acids. Authors' data handling: Researchers report that nucleated cell counts were estimated from reference gene primer amplification. Assay: immunoSEQ multiplex PCR; the TCRdb copy retains only in-frame clones and omits some. Clone size and the V and J calls come from that table; the DNA yielded D and trimming. This table has 150,000 to 200,000 clones, 70% to 90% appearing once.

The sequence was obtained from a man between 60 and 75 years old with acute or convalescent COVID-19. The sample taken for sequencing was peripheral blood. The gene calls are TRBV9 and TRBJ2-7; D possibly corresponds to TRBD2 (6 bases). The CDR3 nucleotides are TGTGCCAGCAGCGAGGGGAGCGGGCTTAACTCCTACGAGCAGTACTTC. It encodes CASSEGSGLNSYEQYF.